One sample yielded the 17 T cell receptor beta chains listed below, sequenced in a study of blood T cell repertoires in COVID-19. Sequencing was performed with immunoSEQ multiplex PCR; in TCRdb, only in-frame clones are kept and a portion is missing. The table shows more than 300,000 clones, with approximately 89% occurring only once. The sample taken for sequencing was peripheral blood. The receptors stem from a woman aged 25-40 years with COVID-19, enrolled during active disease.

V usage is TRBV25-1 and J usage is TRBJ2-7, with 9 bases aligning to TRBD1. V was pared by 6 bases and J by 5 bases, with 5 bases of the junction left unmatched. The CDR3 runs to 13 residues. Germline loops: CDR1 MGHDK, CDR2 SYGVNS. The DNA of the CDR3 is TGTGCCAGCAGCGCGGGACAGGGACACGAGCAGTACTTC. This encodes CASSAGQGHEQYF.

The chain is built from TRBV30 and TRBJ2-2; 13 bases fit TRBD2. Looked up from germline, CDR1 is GTSNPN and CDR2 is SVGIG (reference sequence). V was clipped by 7 bases and J by 1 base; unmatched bases: 3. This CDR3 region has 15 residues. The CDR3 is CASGLAGRNTGELFF. The CDR3 DNA follows: TGTGCCTCGGGACTAGCGGGGAGGAACACCGGGGAGCTGTTTTTT.

The J gene is TRBJ2-5, the V gene TRBV14, with D uncertain. V lost 1 base and J lost 4, with 7 bases in between. Germline V lookup: CDR1 SGHDN, CDR2 FVKESK. This CDR3 contains 13 residues. CDR3 in amino acids: CASSQGVVETQYF. The CDR3 DNA is TGTGCCAGCAGCCAAGGAGTTGTAGAGACCCAGTACTTC.

This clone was recorded only once. The rearrangement uses TRBV5-6 and TRBJ2-6; 7 bases agree with TRBD2. The CDR3 is made up of 16 amino acids. Germline CDR1 SGHDT, CDR2 YYEEEE. J gave up 3 bases and V 4 bases, and 7 bases lay outside the gene matches. DNA for the CDR3: TGTGCCAGCAGCCCTACGGGGGGAAGTGGGGCCAACGTCCTGACTTTC. Its protein is CASSPTGGSGANVLTF.

The rearrangement uses TRBV7-9 and TRBJ2-5; 9 bases map to TRBD2. CDR1 is SEHNR, CDR2 FQNEAQ, per germline (reference sequence). The junction had 3 bases not matched to a gene; V was cut back by 1 base and J by 0 bases. The CDR3 covers 16 residues. In nucleotides, the CDR3 is TGTGCCAGCAGCTTAGGTAGCGGGGGCAACCAAGAGACCCAGTACTTC. Translating it yields CASSLGSGGNQETQYF. The full variable domain, with the rest looked up from reference TRBV7-9 and TRBJ2-5, is DTGVSQNPRHKITKRGQNVTFRCDPISEHNRLYWYRQTLGQGPEFLTYFQNEAQLEKSRLLSDRFSAERPKGSFSTLEIQRTEQGDSAMYLCASSLGSGGNQETQYFGPGTRLLVL.

The chain carries TRBV7-2 and TRBJ1-1; 10 bases match TRBD1. The CDR3 consists of 15 residues. Unmatched junction bases numbered 13, after V lost 5 bases and J lost 10 bases. The germline CDR1 and CDR2 sequences are SGHTA and FQGNSA. The DNA of the CDR3 is TGTGCCAGCAGCACGAGACAGGGGGCGGAGGAGGTAGCTTTCTTT. This gives the protein CASSTRQGAEEVAFF. Full variable domain (outside the CDR3, taken from reference TRBV7-2 and TRBJ1-1): GAGVSQSPSNKVTEKGKDVELRCDPISGHTALYWYRQSLGQGLEFLIYFQGNSAPDKSGLPSDRFSAERTGGSVSTLTIQRTQQEDSAVYLCASSTRQGAEEVAFFGQGTRLTVV.

This clone has just one count. Here the CDR3 DNA reads TGCGCCAGCAGCTTGGACCCCGGGGAAGGTGGCTACACCTTC. Amino acid sequence: CASSLDPGEGGYTF. This sequence joins TRBV5-1 and TRBJ1-2; D is unresolved. The V and J ends lost 0 bases and 7 bases respectively, with 13 bases between them. Germline V gives CDR1 SGHRS, CDR2 YFSETQ. This CDR3 comprises 14 residues.

V usage is TRBV5-5 and J usage is TRBJ1-3; no firm D call. Germline V gene lookup returns CDR1 SGHKS and CDR2 YYEKEE (reference sequence). The CDR3 contains 15 residues. V gave up 0 bases and J gave up 2 bases, with 9 bases separating them. CDR3: CASSLARGAGNTIYF. The CDR3 DNA follows: TGTGCCAGCAGCTTGGCCCGGGGTGCTGGAAACACCATATATTTT.

The chain is built from TRBV18 and TRBJ1-1; D remains ambiguous. Germline V gene sequence: CDR1 KGHSH, CDR2 LQKENI. Trimming cost V 3 bases and J 11 bases, with 16 bases left between them. CDR3 length: 13 residues. CDR3 amino acids: CASSPAASRAAFF. The CDR3 nucleotides read TGTGCCAGCTCACCGGCGGCCTCCCGAGCCGCTTTCTTT.

This clone turned up a few times. The V call is TRBV30, the J call TRBJ1-4, with D perhaps matching TRBD1 (6 bases). The germline V and J ends were trimmed by 7 bases and 5 bases, with 14 bases remaining between them. The CDR3 has 13 residues. Germline V CDR1 and CDR2: GTSNPN, SVGIG (reference sequence). The CDR3 region has the DNA TGTGCCTTCGGGGGGCAGGAGAATGAAAAACTGTTTTTT. The encoded protein is CAFGGQENEKLFF.

J is TRBJ1-1 and V is TRBV4-3; D ambiguous. Germline assignment: CDR1 LGHNA and CDR2 YSLEER. The CDR3 is 15 residues long. V lost 0 bases and J lost 0, with 8 bases in between. The CDR3 bases are TGCGCCAGCAGCCAAGATCGCCAGGTGAACACTGAAGCTTTCTTT. Translating it yields CASSQDRQVNTEAFF.

V and J are TRBV11-2 and TRBJ1-5, with 7 nucleotides matching TRBD1. V shed 1 base and J 6 bases; nucleotides not matched to a gene: 3. The CDR3 spans 14 residues. Germline CDR1 SGHAT, CDR2 FQNNGV. CDR3 DNA: TGTGCCAGCAGCTTAGGGACAGGTTTTCAGCCCCAGCATTTT. Translated: CASSLGTGFQPQHF.

The chain recombines TRBV3-1 (or the pseudogene TRBV3-2) with TRBJ2-2, with no clear D. CDR1 and CDR2 (germline): LGHDT, YNNKEL (reference sequence). Trimming left V 7 bases short and J 1 base short, with 7 bases between. This CDR3 has 13 amino acids. CDR3 bases: TGTGCCAGCACCAGACAGAACACCGGGGAGCTGTTTTTT. It codes for CASTRQNTGELFF.

The chain uses TRBV7-9 and TRBJ2-7; perhaps TRBD1 as D (6 bases). The CDR3 has 18 residues. Deletions cut 2 bases from V and 3 bases from J, with 23 bases between. Germline V gives CDR1 SEHNR, CDR2 FQNEAQ (reference sequence). CDR3 amino acids: CASSLPGTGRGAVYEQYF. The CDR3 coding sequence is TGTGCCAGCAGCTTACCCGGAACAGGGAGAGGTGCCGTCTACGAGCAGTACTTC.

J is TRBJ1-2 and V is TRBV28; no clear D gene. This CDR3 contains 13 residues. Germline V gene lookup returns CDR1 MDHEN and CDR2 SYDVKM. Trimming removed 7 bases from V and 8 bases from J, with 17 bases in between. The CDR3 loop reads CASTTPGVGGYTF. The CDR3, as DNA: TGTGCCAGCACCACCCCCGGGGTGGGCGGCTACACCTTC.

The rearrangement links TRBV5-5 to TRBJ1-2; 7 bases map to TRBD1. The V segment lost 7 bases and the J segment 4 bases; nucleotides outside the gene matches: 10. The CDR3 is 14 amino acids. Germline values: CDR1 SGHKS, CDR2 YYEKEE (reference sequence). In DNA, the CDR3 is TGTGCCAGCCGCGGACAGGCCACTCTCTATGGCTACACCTTC. Translating it yields CASRGQATLYGYTF.

This chain connects TRBV2 to TRBJ1-2; D is possibly TRBD1 (6 bases). V shed 6 bases and J shed 5 bases, with 13 bases lying between them. The CDR3 is 13 residues long. Germline-derived CDR1 and CDR2 are SNHLY and FYNNEI. The CDR3 DNA reads TGTGCCAGCAGGCCAGGGGCTTCTTATGGCTACACCTTC. Residues: CASRPGASYGYTF.